This entry lists 24 T cell receptor beta chains sequenced from one sample in a study of cytomegalovirus exposure and HLA in healthy donors. The PCR ran on 60 Vbeta and 13 Jbeta primers. Clones were read by immunoSEQ multiplex PCR, and TCRdb kept only the in-frame ones, dropping some. The sample shows 150,000 to 200,000 clones, over 70% of them seen only once. Material for sequencing was PBMCs. The receptors were sampled from a man between 50 and 59 years old in good health and CMV-seropositive.

The V call is TRBV30, the J call TRBJ1-2; 9 nucleotides match TRBD1. Trimming at V came to 3 bases and at J to 6 bases, leaving 5 bases not matched to a gene. The CDR3 is made up of 13 amino acids. Germline CDR1 reads GTSNPN; CDR2 reads SVGIG (reference sequence). CDR3 residues: CAWRGTGKHGYTF. CDR3 sequence (DNA): TGTGCCTGGAGAGGGACAGGGAAGCATGGCTACACCTTC.

The chain uses TRBV6-6 and TRBJ2-7, with 15 bases that match TRBD2. This CDR3 contains 16 residues. Germline V gene lookup returns CDR1 MNHNY and CDR2 SVGAGI (reference sequence). V gave up 7 bases and J gave up 4 bases; unmatched junction bases: 8. CDR3 sequence: CASIPSGTSGRYEQYF. CDR3 bases: TGTGCCAGCATCCCCAGCGGGACTAGCGGGAGGTACGAGCAGTACTTC.

The V and J genes are TRBV14 and TRBJ2-7; TRBD2 is a possible D gene (6 bases). Trimming left V 0 bases short and J 4 bases short, with 13 bases between. The CDR3 sequence is 15 residues long. Germline CDR1 is SGHDN and CDR2 is FVKESK. CDR3 DNA sequence: TGTGCCAGCAGCCAAGATCGGAGGGGCGGGTACGAGCAGTACTTC. Translation: CASSQDRRGGYEQYF.

The V call is TRBV6-4, the J call TRBJ1-2, with 11 bases lining up with TRBD1. The CDR3 length is 14 residues. Germline CDR1 reads MRHNA; CDR2 reads SNTAGT. V lost 4 bases and J lost 4; bases outside the gene matches: 2. CDR3 loop: CASSAGTGGYGYTF. Here the CDR3 DNA reads TGTGCCAGCAGTGCCGGGACAGGGGGCTATGGCTACACCTTC.

V is TRBV2 and J is TRBJ2-7; the match to TRBD1 covers 8 bases. Germline trimming cut 6 bases from V and 0 bases from J; bases unmatched to any gene: 7. Germline CDR1 SNHLY, CDR2 FYNNEI. The CDR3 runs 15 residues. CDR3 in DNA: TGTGCCAGCAGCCCCGACAGGGGCAGCTCCTACGAGCAGTACTTC. This translates into CASSPDRGSSYEQYF.

This clone was detected only once. J is TRBJ2-3 and V is TRBV11-2; 14 bases map to TRBD2. CDR3 length: 16 residues. J gave up 6 bases and V 3 bases, and 5 bases lay outside the gene matches. The germline gives CDR1 SGHAT, CDR2 FQNNGV. The CDR3 reads CASSLGLAGAIDTQYF. CDR3 nucleotides: TGTGCCAGCAGCTTGGGACTAGCGGGAGCGATTGATACGCAGTATTTT.

This chain connects TRBV6-6 to TRBJ1-1, with D possibly being TRBD1 (6 bases). V was cut by 2 bases and J by 2 bases, with 12 bases left in between. Germline V gene lookup returns CDR1 MNHNY and CDR2 SVGAGI (reference sequence). This CDR3 contains 15 residues. The CDR3 protein is CASSYPGQRNTEAFF. The CDR3, as DNA: TGTGCCAGCAGTTACCCTGGACAGAGAAACACTGAAGCTTTCTTT.

The chain links TRBV7-3 to TRBJ2-2; 8 bases match TRBD2. This CDR3 has 14 amino acids. Germline CDR1 and CDR2: SGHTA and FQGTGA. With 5 bases clipped from V and 8 bases from J, the junction kept 7 bases outside the gene matches. DNA of the CDR3: TGTGCCAGCAGCCCGGGACTAGGAGGTGGGGAGCTGTTTTTT. The encoded protein is CASSPGLGGGELFF. Drawing the rest from reference TRBV7-3 and TRBJ2-2, the complete variable domain is GAGVSQTPSNKVTEKGKYVELRCDPISGHTALYWYRQSLGQGPEFLIYFQGTGAADDSGLPNDRFFAVRPEGSVSTLKIQRTERGDSAVYLCASSPGLGGGELFFGEGSRLTVL.

The V gene is TRBV30, the J gene TRBJ2-3; perhaps TRBD1 as D (5 bases). The germline V gene has CDR1 GTSNPN and CDR2 SVGIG (reference sequence). The V gene lost 1 base and the J gene lost 6 bases, with 5 bases spanning the gap. This CDR3 region has 11 residues. The CDR3 reads CAWSGGDTQYF. CDR3 sequence (DNA): TGTGCCTGGAGTGGGGGCGATACGCAGTATTTT.

This clone showed up just once. The genes are TRBV6-5 and TRBJ2-1; 10 bases line up with TRBD2. Trimming cost V 4 bases and J 7 bases; bases outside gene matches: 4. The CDR3 consists of 14 residues. Germline V gives CDR1 MNHEY, CDR2 SVGAGI. The CDR3 spells CASSSGLALNEQFF. In DNA form, the CDR3 reads TGTGCCAGCAGTTCGGGACTAGCGCTGAATGAGCAGTTCTTC.

V is TRBV4-3 and J is TRBJ1-2; D unclear. Germline V CDR1 and CDR2: LGHNA, YSLEER. CDR3 length equals 14 residues. Trimming cost V 0 bases and J 4 bases, with 9 bases left between them. The CDR3 loop is CASSQDLGLYGYTF. The CDR3 DNA follows: TGCGCCAGCAGCCAAGATCTAGGTCTCTATGGCTACACCTTC.

V and J are TRBV27 and TRBJ1-1, with unresolved D. This CDR3 is 14 amino acids long. The ends were cut back, 3 bases at V and 1 base at J, with 9 bases in the middle. Germline lookup yields CDR1 MNHEY and CDR2 SMNVEV (reference sequence). The DNA of the CDR3 is TGTGCCAGCAGTTTCAGGCAGAGGAACACTGAAGCTTTCTTT. This codes for CASSFRQRNTEAFF.

V gene TRBV5-4 combines with J gene TRBJ2-4; 9 nucleotides match TRBD2. V shed 7 bases, J shed 9 bases, and the junction held 5 bases outside the gene matches. The germline V gene has CDR1 SGHNT and CDR2 YYREEE (reference sequence). This CDR3 comprises 12 residues. CDR3 sequence (DNA): TGTGCCAGCGGACTAGCGAGGGGCATTCAGTACTTC. It yields the protein CASGLARGIQYF.

V is TRBV5-1 and J is TRBJ1-2, with D perhaps TRBD1 (6 bases). Germline lookup yields CDR1 SGHRS and CDR2 YFSETQ. The CDR3 totals 12 residues. Trimming removed 5 bases from V and 5 bases from J, with 10 bases in between. The CDR3 reads CASSLQGYGYTF. DNA for the CDR3: TGCGCCAGCAGTTTACAGGGATATGGCTACACCTTC.

This clone was seen a handful of times. The chain combines TRBV4-3 with TRBJ2-7; 7 nucleotides align to TRBD1. The CDR3 has 15 residues. J gave up 3 bases and V 1 base, and 6 bases lay outside the gene matches. The germline gives CDR1 LGHNA, CDR2 YSLEER. The DNA of the CDR3 is TGCGCCAGCAGCCAAGCAGACAGGGTTGGCTACGAGCAGTACTTC. This gives the protein CASSQADRVGYEQYF.

This chain links TRBV2 with TRBJ2-1, with 7 bases that match TRBD1. Trimming at V came to 4 bases and at J to 5 bases, leaving 5 bases not matched to a gene. Germline lookup yields CDR1 SNHLY and CDR2 FYNNEI. CDR3 length: 14 amino acids. The CDR3 DNA follows: TGTGCCAGCAGTGGACAGGGTTGGGACAATGAGCAGTTCTTC. This translates into CASSGQGWDNEQFF.

This sequence joins TRBV6-6 and TRBJ1-4, with TRBD1 identical over 8 bases. CDR1 is MNHNY, CDR2 SVGAGI, per germline (reference sequence). V trimming: 2 bases; J trimming: 8 bases; junction bases outside the gene matches: 4. The CDR3 length is 14 residues. CDR3 DNA: TGTGCCAGCAGTTACGGACAGGGAGTCGAAAAACTGTTTTTT. Residues: CASSYGQGVEKLFF.

This rearrangement joins TRBV18 to TRBJ1-5, with 7 bases fitting TRBD1. From germline, CDR1 is KGHSH and CDR2 LQKENI. CDR3 length equals 15 residues. The junction had 7 bases not matched to a gene; V was cut back by 3 bases and J by 5 bases. This chain's CDR3 is CASSPRTGSDQPQHF. The CDR3 DNA reads as TGTGCCAGCTCACCCAGGACAGGTAGTGATCAGCCCCAGCATTTT.

The genes are TRBV11-2 and TRBJ1-1; no firm D call. Trimming left V 1 base short and J 6 bases short, with 9 bases between. This CDR3 contains 13 residues. The germline CDR1 and CDR2 sequences are SGHAT and FQNNGV. CDR3 loop: CASSLGGRPEAFF. In DNA, the CDR3 is TGTGCCAGCAGCTTAGGCGGTAGGCCTGAAGCTTTCTTT.

The chain joins TRBV9 to TRBJ2-5; possibly TRBD1 for D (5 bases). Per the germline V gene, CDR1 is SGDLS and CDR2 is YYNGEE. V lost 3 bases to trimming and J lost 5 bases, with 17 bases between them. This CDR3 is built from 15 residues. Written as DNA, the CDR3 is TGTGCCAGCAGCGCAGGGTCCATAGTCCAGGAGACCCAGTACTTC. Its translation is CASSAGSIVQETQYF.

V gene TRBV28 combines with J gene TRBJ2-4; D is unresolved. Germline V gene sequence: CDR1 MDHEN, CDR2 SYDVKM. The CDR3 is made up of 17 amino acids. Between the trimmed V and J ends, which lost 6 bases and 6 bases, there was a span of 24 bases. The CDR3 is CASSPLRSSGSGNIQYF. The CDR3 bases are TGTGCCAGCAGCCCCCTTAGGTCGTCCGGGTCCGGAAACATTCAGTACTTC.

The chain joins TRBV27 to TRBJ1-1; D perhaps matches TRBD1 (6 bases). CDR3 length equals 17 residues. Trimming took 1 base from V and 4 from J, leaving 19 bases between them. Germline assignment: CDR1 MNHEY and CDR2 SMNVEV (reference sequence). CDR3 residues: CASSLWVSGDSGTEAFF. For the CDR3, the DNA is TGTGCCAGCAGTTTATGGGTGTCAGGGGATTCGGGCACTGAAGCTTTCTTT.

The chain combines TRBV28 with TRBJ1-1; 7 bases line up with TRBD1. Germline V gives CDR1 MDHEN, CDR2 SYDVKM. V lost 8 bases and J lost 10; bases outside the gene matches: 13. The CDR3 sequence is 13 residues long. The CDR3 DNA reads as TGTGCCAGCTTAAGACAGGGTGGACTAGCAGCTTTCTTT. This encodes CASLRQGGLAAFF.

The chain couples TRBV9 to TRBJ2-1, with 7 nucleotides matching TRBD1. V trimming: 3 bases; J trimming: 5 bases; junction bases outside the gene matches: 11. Germline values: CDR1 SGDLS, CDR2 YYNGEE. The CDR3 is 16 residues long. CDR3 nucleotides: TGTGCCAGCAGCGCAAACACAGGGGACCGGGACAATGAGCAGTTCTTC. Translated: CASSANTGDRDNEQFF.